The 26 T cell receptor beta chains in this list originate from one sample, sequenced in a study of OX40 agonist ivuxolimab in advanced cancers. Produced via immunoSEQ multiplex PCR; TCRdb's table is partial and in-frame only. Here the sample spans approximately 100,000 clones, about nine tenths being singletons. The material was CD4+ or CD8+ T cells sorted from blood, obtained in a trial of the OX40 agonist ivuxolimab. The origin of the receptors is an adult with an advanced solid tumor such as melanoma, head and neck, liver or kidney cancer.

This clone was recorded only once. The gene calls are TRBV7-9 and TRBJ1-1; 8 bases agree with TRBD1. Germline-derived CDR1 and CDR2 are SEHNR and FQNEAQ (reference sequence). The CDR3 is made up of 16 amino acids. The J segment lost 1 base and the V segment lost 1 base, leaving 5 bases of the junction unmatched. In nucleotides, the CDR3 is TGTGCCAGCAGCTTAGGGACAGGGTCAGGGAACACTGAAGCTTTCTTT. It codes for CASSLGTGSGNTEAFF. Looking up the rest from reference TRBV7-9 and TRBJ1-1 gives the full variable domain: DTGVSQNPRHKITKRGQNVTFRCDPISEHNRLYWYRQTLGQGPEFLTYFQNEAQLEKSRLLSDRFSAERPKGSFSTLEIQRTEQGDSAMYLCASSLGTGSGNTEAFFGQGTRLTVV.

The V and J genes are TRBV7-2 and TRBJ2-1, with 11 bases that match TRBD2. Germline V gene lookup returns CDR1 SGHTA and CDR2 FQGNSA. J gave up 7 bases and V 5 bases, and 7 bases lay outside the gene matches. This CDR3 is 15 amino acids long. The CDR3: CASSPRTSGWNEQFF. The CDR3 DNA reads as TGTGCCAGCAGCCCCCGGACTAGCGGGTGGAATGAGCAGTTCTTC.

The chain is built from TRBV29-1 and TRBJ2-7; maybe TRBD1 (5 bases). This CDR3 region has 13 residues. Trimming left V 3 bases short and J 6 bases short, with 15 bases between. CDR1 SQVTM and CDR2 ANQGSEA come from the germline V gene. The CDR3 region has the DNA TGCAGCGTTGAGGCCCGCCAGGGCATCGAGCAGTACTTC. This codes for CSVEARQGIEQYF.

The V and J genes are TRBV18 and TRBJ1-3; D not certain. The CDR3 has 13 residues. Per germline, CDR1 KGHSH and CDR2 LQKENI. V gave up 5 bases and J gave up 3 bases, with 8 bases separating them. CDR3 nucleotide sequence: TGTGCCAGCTCATCTGACGTTGGAAACACCATATATTTT. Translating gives CASSSDVGNTIYF.

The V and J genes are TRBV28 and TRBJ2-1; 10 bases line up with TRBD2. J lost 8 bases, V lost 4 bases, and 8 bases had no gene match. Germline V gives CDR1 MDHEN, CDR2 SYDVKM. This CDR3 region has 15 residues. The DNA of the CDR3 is TGTGCCAGCAGTTCCCCTCCCAGCGGGAGGGATGAGCAGTTCTTC. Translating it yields CASSSPPSGRDEQFF.

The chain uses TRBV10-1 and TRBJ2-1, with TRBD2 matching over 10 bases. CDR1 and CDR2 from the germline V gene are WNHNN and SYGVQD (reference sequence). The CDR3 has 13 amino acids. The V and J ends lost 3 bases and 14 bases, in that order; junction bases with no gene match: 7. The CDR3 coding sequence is TGCGCCAGCAGTGAAGGAGCGGGAGGGCTTGAGTTCTTC. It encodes CASSEGAGGLEFF.

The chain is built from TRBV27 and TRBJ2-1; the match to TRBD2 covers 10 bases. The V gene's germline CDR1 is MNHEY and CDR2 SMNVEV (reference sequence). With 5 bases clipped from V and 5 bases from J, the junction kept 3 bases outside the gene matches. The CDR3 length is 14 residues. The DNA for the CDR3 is TGTGCCAGCAGTCTAGCGGGAGCCCACAATGAGCAGTTCTTC. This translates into CASSLAGAHNEQFF.

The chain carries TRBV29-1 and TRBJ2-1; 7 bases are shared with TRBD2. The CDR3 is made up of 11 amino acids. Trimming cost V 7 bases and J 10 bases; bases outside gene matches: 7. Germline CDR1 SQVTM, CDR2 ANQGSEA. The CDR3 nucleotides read TGCAGCGGAGGACTAGTCGAGGAGCAGTTCTTC. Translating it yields CSGGLVEEQFF.

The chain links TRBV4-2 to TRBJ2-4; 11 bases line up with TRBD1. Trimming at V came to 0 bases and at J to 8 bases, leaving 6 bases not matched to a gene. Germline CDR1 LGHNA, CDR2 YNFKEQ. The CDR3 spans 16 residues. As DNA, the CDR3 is TGTGCCAGCAGCCAAGATAGGACAGGGGGCCGGGACATTCAGTACTTC. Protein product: CASSQDRTGGRDIQYF.

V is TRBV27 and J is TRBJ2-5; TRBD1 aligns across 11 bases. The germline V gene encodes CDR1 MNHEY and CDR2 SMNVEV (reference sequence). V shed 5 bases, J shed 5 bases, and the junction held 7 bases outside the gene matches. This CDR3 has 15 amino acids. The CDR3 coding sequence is TGTGCCAGCAGTCTGGGACAGGGGGTATGGGAGACCCAGTACTTC. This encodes CASSLGQGVWETQYF.

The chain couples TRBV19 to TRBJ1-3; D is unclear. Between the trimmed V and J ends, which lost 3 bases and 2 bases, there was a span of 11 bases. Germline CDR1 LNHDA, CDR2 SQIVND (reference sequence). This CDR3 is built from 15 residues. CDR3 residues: CASSINREAGNTIYF. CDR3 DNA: TGTGCCAGTAGTATTAATCGGGAGGCTGGAAACACCATATATTTT.

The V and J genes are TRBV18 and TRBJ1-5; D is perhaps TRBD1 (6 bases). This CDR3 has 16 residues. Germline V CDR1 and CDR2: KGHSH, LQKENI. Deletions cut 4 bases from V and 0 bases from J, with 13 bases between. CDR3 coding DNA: TGTGCCAGCTCACTTACGGGGACACATAGCAATCAGCCCCAGCATTTT. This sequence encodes CASSLTGTHSNQPQHF.

The CDR3 bases are TGTGCCAGCAGCTTATACACGACAGACGAGCAGTACTTC. Amino acid sequence: CASSLYTTDEQYF. The chain joins TRBV7-8 to TRBJ2-7, with D perhaps matching TRBD1 (5 bases). This CDR3 is 13 amino acids long. Per germline, CDR1 SGHVS and CDR2 FQNEAQ. V lost 2 bases to trimming and J lost 5 bases, with 10 bases between them.

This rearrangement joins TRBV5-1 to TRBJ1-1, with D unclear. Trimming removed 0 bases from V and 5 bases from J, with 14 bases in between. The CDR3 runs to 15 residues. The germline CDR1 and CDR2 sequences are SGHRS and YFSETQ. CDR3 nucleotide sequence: TGCGCCAGCAGCTTGGATCCCGCCAGGATAACTGAAGCTTTCTTT. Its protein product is CASSLDPARITEAFF. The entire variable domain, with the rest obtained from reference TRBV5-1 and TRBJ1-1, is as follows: KAGVTQTPRYLIKTRGQQVTLSCSPISGHRSVSWYQQTPGQGLQFLFEYFSETQRNKGNFPGRFSGRQFSNSRSEMNVSTLELGDSALYLCASSLDPARITEAFFGQGTRLTVV.

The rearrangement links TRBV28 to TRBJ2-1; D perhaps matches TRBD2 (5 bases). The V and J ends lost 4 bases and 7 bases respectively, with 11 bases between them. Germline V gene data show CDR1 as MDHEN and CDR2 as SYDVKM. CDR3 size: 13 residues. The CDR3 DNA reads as TGTGCCAGCAGTTCCCCCTCGGGGAATGAGCAGTTCTTC. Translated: CASSSPSGNEQFF.

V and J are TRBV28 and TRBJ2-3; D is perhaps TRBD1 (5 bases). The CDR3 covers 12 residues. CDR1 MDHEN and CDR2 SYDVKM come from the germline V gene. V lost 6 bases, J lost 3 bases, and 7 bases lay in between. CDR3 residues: CASRQVTDTQYF. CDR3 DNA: TGTGCCAGCAGACAGGTAACAGATACGCAGTATTTT. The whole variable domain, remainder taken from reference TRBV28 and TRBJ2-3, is DVKVTQSSRYLVKRTGEKVFLECVQDMDHENMFWYRQDPGLGLRLIYFSYDVKMKEKGDIPEGYSVSREKKERFSLILESASTNQTSMYLCASRQVTDTQYFGPGTRLTVL.

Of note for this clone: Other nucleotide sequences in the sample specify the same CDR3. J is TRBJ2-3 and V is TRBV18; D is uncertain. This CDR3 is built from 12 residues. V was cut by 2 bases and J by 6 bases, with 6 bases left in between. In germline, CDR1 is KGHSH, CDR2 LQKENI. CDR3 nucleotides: TGTGCCAGCTCACCAGTTGGGGATACGCAGTATTTT. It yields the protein CASSPVGDTQYF.

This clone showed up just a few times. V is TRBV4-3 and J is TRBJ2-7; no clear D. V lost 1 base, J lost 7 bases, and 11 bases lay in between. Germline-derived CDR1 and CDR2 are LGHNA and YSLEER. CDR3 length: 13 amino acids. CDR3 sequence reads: CASSQAHYEEQYF. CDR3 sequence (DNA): TGCGCCAGCAGCCAAGCCCACTACGAGGAGCAGTACTTC.

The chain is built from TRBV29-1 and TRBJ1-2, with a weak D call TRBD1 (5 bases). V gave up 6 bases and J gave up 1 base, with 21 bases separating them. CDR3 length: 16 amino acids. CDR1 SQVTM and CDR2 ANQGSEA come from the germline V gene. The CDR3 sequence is CSVPHGGSLNNYGYTF. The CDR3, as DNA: TGCAGCGTCCCTCATGGGGGTTCTCTCAATAACTATGGCTACACCTTC.

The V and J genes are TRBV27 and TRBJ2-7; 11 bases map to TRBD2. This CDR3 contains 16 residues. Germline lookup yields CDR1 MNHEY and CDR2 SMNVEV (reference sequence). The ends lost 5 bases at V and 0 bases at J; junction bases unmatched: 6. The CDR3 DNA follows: TGTGCCAGCAGTCTAACCGGGACTAGCGGCTCCTACGAGCAGTACTTC. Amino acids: CASSLTGTSGSYEQYF.

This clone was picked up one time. This chain's CDR3 is CASSPTAGNTDTQYF. CDR3 in DNA: TGTGCCAGCTCACCCACCGCAGGGAATACAGATACGCAGTATTTT. V and J are TRBV18 and TRBJ2-3; possible D gene TRBD1, 5 bases. Trimming took off 3 bases at V and 3 bases at J, with 13 bases between the two ends. CDR3 size: 15 residues. Germline CDR1 and CDR2: KGHSH and LQKENI.

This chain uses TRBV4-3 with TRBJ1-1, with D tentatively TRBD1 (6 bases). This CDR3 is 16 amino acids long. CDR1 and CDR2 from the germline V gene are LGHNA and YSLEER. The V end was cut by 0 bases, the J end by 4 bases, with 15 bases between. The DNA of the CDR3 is TGCGCCAGCAGCCAAGAAATCCGGGGGCGGAGCACTGAAGCTTTCTTT. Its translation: CASSQEIRGRSTEAFF.

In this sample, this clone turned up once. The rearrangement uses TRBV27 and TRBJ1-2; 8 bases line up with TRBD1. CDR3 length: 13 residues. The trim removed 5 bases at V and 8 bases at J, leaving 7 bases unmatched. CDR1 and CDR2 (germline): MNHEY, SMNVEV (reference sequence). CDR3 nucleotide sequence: TGTGCCAGCAGTCCGGACAGGGTATCAGGCTACACCTTC. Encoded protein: CASSPDRVSGYTF.

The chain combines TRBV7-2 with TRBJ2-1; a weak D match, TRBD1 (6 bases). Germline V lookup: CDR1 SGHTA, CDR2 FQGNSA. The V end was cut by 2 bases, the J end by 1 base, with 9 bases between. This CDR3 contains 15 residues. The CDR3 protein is CASSLRQESYNEQFF. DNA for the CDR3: TGTGCCAGCAGCTTAAGACAGGAGTCCTACAATGAGCAGTTCTTC. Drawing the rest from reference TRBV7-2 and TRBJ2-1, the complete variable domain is GAGVSQSPSNKVTEKGKDVELRCDPISGHTALYWYRQSLGQGLEFLIYFQGNSAPDKSGLPSDRFSAERTGGSVSTLTIQRTQQEDSAVYLCASSLRQESYNEQFFGPGTRLTVL.

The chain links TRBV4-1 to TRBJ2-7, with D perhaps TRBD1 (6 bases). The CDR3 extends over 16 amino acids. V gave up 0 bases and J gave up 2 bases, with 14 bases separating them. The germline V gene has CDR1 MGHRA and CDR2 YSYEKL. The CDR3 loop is CASSQDPAAGAYEQYF. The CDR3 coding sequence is TGCGCCAGCAGCCAAGATCCGGCCGCAGGGGCCTACGAGCAGTACTTC.

The CDR3 here is CAWSVGGGEKLFF. Written as DNA, the CDR3 is TGTGCCTGGAGTGTTGGGGGAGGAGAAAAACTGTTTTTT. The J gene is TRBJ1-4, the V gene TRBV30; a possible D gene is TRBD1 (5 bases). Germline V gene lookup returns CDR1 GTSNPN and CDR2 SVGIG (reference sequence). V gave up 0 bases and J gave up 8 bases, with 10 bases separating them. The CDR3 covers 13 residues.